These 29 T cell receptor beta chains originate from one sample sequenced in a study of beta chain features in type 1 diabetes. The sequenced template was cDNA made from the entire isolated RNA. The repertoire was sequenced with immunoSEQ multiplex PCR; TCRdb's copy has only in-frame clones and lacks some. The sample has hundreds of thousands of clones, roughly 15% seen once. The sequenced sample consisted of naive CD4+ T cells from blood. Every receptor here comes from a woman aged 18-30 years in good health.

The rearrangement links TRBV4-3 to TRBJ2-5; 7 nucleotides align to TRBD2. V dropped 4 bases and J dropped 4; count of bases not matched to a gene: 21. Looked up from germline, CDR1 is LGHNA and CDR2 is YSLEER. CDR3 size: 19 residues. CDR3 nucleotide sequence: TGCGCCAGCAGCCTCAAGTGGTCCGGGAGGTTTTTCGATCGAGAGACCCAGTACTTC. This sequence encodes CASSLKWSGRFFDRETQYF.

The V call is TRBV7-2, the J call TRBJ2-1; TRBD2 might be the D (5 bases). CDR1 is SGHTA, CDR2 FQGNSA, per germline. V was pared by 4 bases and J by 13 bases, with 17 bases between. The CDR3 runs to 13 residues. CDR3 sequence: CASSSGWAQLQFF. CDR3 DNA: TGTGCCAGCAGCTCGGGATGGGCACAGCTCCAGTTCTTC.

This clone came up a few times. The V call is TRBV29-1, the J call TRBJ2-1, with no clear D. This CDR3 has 11 amino acids. CDR1 SQVTM and CDR2 ANQGSEA come from the germline V gene. Trimming removed 6 bases from V and 4 bases from J, with 7 bases in between. The CDR3 loop reads CSVTAYNEQFF. CDR3 bases: TGCAGCGTCACAGCTTACAATGAGCAGTTCTTC.

This clone has more than one count but fewer than ten. This sequence joins TRBV5-1 and TRBJ2-5, with TRBD1 matching over 7 bases. The V segment lost 0 bases and the J segment 5 bases; nucleotides outside the gene matches: 4. The CDR3 contains 14 residues. Per germline, CDR1 SGHRS and CDR2 YFSETQ. The CDR3 protein is CASSLVQGDETQYF. CDR3 nucleotides: TGCGCCAGCAGCTTGGTTCAGGGGGACGAGACCCAGTACTTC.

The gene calls are TRBV18 and TRBJ1-1; D is uncertain. This CDR3 spans 16 amino acids. Germline V gene sequence: CDR1 KGHSH, CDR2 LQKENI. Deletions cut 0 bases from V and 0 bases from J, with 11 bases between. The CDR3 nucleotides read TGTGCCAGCTCACCACCGGGGAGTGGGGTGAACACTGAAGCTTTCTTT. Amino acids: CASSPPGSGVNTEAFF.

This clone has just one count. Here the CDR3 reads CASSNKRNRGSSYGYTF. The CDR3 region has the DNA TGTGCCAGCAGCAACAAACGGAATCGGGGCAGCTCCTATGGCTACACCTTC. The V gene is TRBV21-1, the J gene TRBJ1-2. TRBV21-1 is given as a pseudogene. CDR3 length: 17 residues.

CDR3 sequence reads: CASSFGTFETQYF. The CDR3 bases are TGCGCCAGCAGCTTTGGGACTTTCGAGACCCAGTACTTC. The rearrangement uses TRBV5-1 and TRBJ2-5, with a possible D match to TRBD2 (6 bases). Germline V gives CDR1 SGHRS, CDR2 YFSETQ. Trimming cost V 2 bases and J 5 bases, with 10 bases left between them. The CDR3 is made up of 13 amino acids.

This clone was seen a few times. The CDR3 is CASSLTGGTSDTQYF. The CDR3, as DNA: TGTGCCAGCAGCTTAACTGGCGGGACCTCAGATACGCAGTATTTT. The J gene is TRBJ2-3, the V gene TRBV7-8; possibly TRBD2 for D (6 bases). V was pared by 2 bases and J by 4 bases, with 13 bases between. CDR1 and CDR2 from the germline V gene are SGHVS and FQNEAQ. The CDR3 is 15 amino acids.

V and J are TRBV21-1 and TRBJ2-7; the D call TRBD2 from the table was never checked on the DNA. TRBV21-1 is marked as a pseudogene. This CDR3 is 17 amino acids long. The CDR3 reads CASSKSHPGTRTYEQYF. The CDR3, as DNA: TGTGCCAGCAGCAAAAGCCACCCCGGGACTCGAACCTACGAGCAGTACTTC.

This clone was recorded a few times. The chain combines TRBV25-1 with TRBJ2-5; TRBD1 matches at 8 bases. CDR1 is MGHDK, CDR2 SYGVNS, per germline. CDR3 length: 15 amino acids. Losses at the gene ends were 1 base for V and 5 bases for J; bases not matched to a gene: 6. The CDR3 sequence is CASSEFRGRSETQYF. The DNA of the CDR3 is TGTGCCAGCAGTGAATTCAGGGGGCGTTCGGAGACCCAGTACTTC.

A few counts support this clone. This chain links TRBV7-2 with TRBJ2-7; 7 nucleotides agree with TRBD1. The CDR3 is made up of 15 amino acids. V lost 5 bases and J lost 1; bases outside the gene matches: 8. In germline, CDR1 is SGHTA, CDR2 FQGNSA. The CDR3 DNA reads TGTGCCAGCAGCATCCAAGGACAGGCGTCCTACGAGCAGTACTTC. As protein: CASSIQGQASYEQYF.

This clone was counted between two and nine times. The CDR3 protein is CASTGRGYQETQYF. CDR3 DNA: TGTGCCAGCACCGGCCGGGGCTACCAAGAGACCCAGTACTTC. This chain connects TRBV25-1 to TRBJ2-5, with D perhaps being TRBD1 or TRBD2 (5 bases each). CDR1 is MGHDK and CDR2 is SYGVNS in the germline V gene. The V and J ends lost 7 bases and 0 bases respectively, with 12 bases between them. The CDR3 runs to 14 residues.

This clone was seen more than once but under ten times. The CDR3 is CAISHSIPGLAGEQFF. The DNA of the CDR3 is TGTGCCATCAGCCACTCTATACCGGGACTAGCGGGTGAGCAGTTCTTC. The chain uses TRBV10-3 and TRBJ2-1; 12 bases line up with TRBD2. The CDR3 is 16 amino acids. Germline V gene lookup returns CDR1 ENHRY and CDR2 SYGVKD. With V trimmed by 6 bases and J by 9 bases, 12 bases remained unmatched.

The chain carries TRBV7-9 and TRBJ1-5, with D unclear. Per germline, CDR1 SEHNR and CDR2 FQNEAQ (reference sequence). Trimming took 5 bases from V and 7 from J, leaving 9 bases between them. There are 12 residues in the CDR3. Here the CDR3 DNA reads TGTGCCAGCAGCCGGTCGGGACAGCCCCAGCATTTT. This encodes CASSRSGQPQHF.

The chain uses TRBV5-4 and TRBJ2-5, with unresolved D. CDR1 SGHNT and CDR2 YYREEE come from the germline V gene (reference sequence). The V and J ends lost 7 bases and 2 bases respectively, with 6 bases between them. The CDR3 loop spans 11 amino acids. CDR3 amino acids: CASGRQETQYF. The CDR3 coding sequence is TGTGCCAGCGGCCGTCAAGAGACCCAGTACTTC. The full variable domain, rest sourced from reference TRBV5-4 and TRBJ2-5, is ETGVTQSPTHLIKTRGQQVTLRCSSQSGHNTVSWYQQALGQGPQFIFQYYREEENGRGNFPPRFSGLQFPNYSSELNVNALELDDSALYLCASGRQETQYFGPGTRLLVL.

This clone showed up just a few times. The rearrangement joins TRBV7-2 to TRBJ2-7, with D perhaps matching TRBD1 (5 bases). The CDR3 spans 12 residues. Trimming removed 4 bases at V and 4 bases at J, with 8 bases between. Germline-derived CDR1 and CDR2 are SGHTA and FQGNSA. The CDR3 protein is CASSSQVYEQYF. For the CDR3, the DNA is TGTGCCAGCAGCTCACAGGTTTACGAGCAGTACTTC.

This chain links TRBV4-1 with TRBJ2-2; D unclear. Trimming left V 4 bases short and J 0 bases short, with 15 bases between. Germline values: CDR1 MGHRA, CDR2 YSYEKL. The CDR3 spans 17 residues. The CDR3 here is CASSRTSQATNTGELFF. The CDR3 bases are TGCGCCAGCAGCCGAACGAGTCAAGCGACGAACACCGGGGAGCTGTTTTTT.

In its sample, this clone was seen a few times. This chain connects TRBV18 to TRBJ2-7; no reliable D call. There are 12 residues in the CDR3. Per germline, CDR1 KGHSH and CDR2 LQKENI. Trimming shortened V by 2 bases and J by 6 bases, and 8 bases separated the two germline ends. CDR3 loop: CASSPYPTEQYF. For the CDR3, the DNA is TGTGCCAGCTCACCATATCCTACCGAGCAGTACTTC.

The V and J genes are TRBV9 and TRBJ1-3; the D is unclear. CDR1 and CDR2 (germline): SGDLS, YYNGEE. The V end lost 4 bases, the J end lost 0 bases, and 14 bases lay between the germline ends. This CDR3 has 16 residues. The CDR3 region has the DNA TGTGCCAGCAGCCCCCCGGGCCGCCGCTCTGGAAACACCATATATTTT. Protein: CASSPPGRRSGNTIYF.

The rearrangement joins TRBV7-8 to TRBJ2-5; unclear D gene. The ends were cut back, 0 bases at V and 1 base at J, with 12 bases in the middle. The CDR3 length is 16 residues. Germline values: CDR1 SGHVS, CDR2 FQNEAQ. The CDR3 nucleotides are TGTGCCAGCAGCTTAGCGGCAGGATACTTCCAAGAGACCCAGTACTTC. Its translation is CASSLAAGYFQETQYF.

This clone was detected only once. The genes are TRBV2 and TRBJ1-2, with D perhaps TRBD1 (5 bases). The CDR3 is made up of 10 amino acids. The V and J ends lost 11 bases and 8 bases respectively, with 12 bases between them. CDR1 is SNHLY, CDR2 FYNNEI, per germline. The CDR3 region is CARGGSGYTF. The CDR3 DNA follows: TGTGCCCGCGGGGGGTCGGGCTACACCTTC.

The chain combines TRBV7-9 with TRBJ1-4; D not certain. This CDR3 spans 13 amino acids. CDR1 SEHNR and CDR2 FQNEAQ come from the germline V gene (reference sequence). Trimming pared 2 bases from V and 5 bases from J, leaving 6 bases between. The CDR3 region is CASSLRQNEKLFF. The CDR3 DNA sequence: TGTGCCAGCAGCTTACGGCAAAATGAAAAACTGTTTTTT.

This clone was seen a few times. The chain carries TRBV7-2 and TRBJ2-3, with TRBD2 matching 9 bases. J lost 5 bases, V lost 3 bases, and 3 bases had no gene match. The CDR3 is 14 amino acids. Germline V gene lookup returns CDR1 SGHTA and CDR2 FQGNSA. The CDR3 is CASSFWTSEDTQYF. The DNA for the CDR3 is TGTGCCAGCAGCTTTTGGACTAGCGAAGATACGCAGTATTTT.

The chain recombines TRBV11-3 with TRBJ2-1, with TRBD1 matching 8 bases. CDR1 and CDR2 from the germline V gene are SGHNT and YENEEA. After removal of 1 base from V and 7 bases from J, the junction contained 6 bases not matched to a gene. CDR3 length: 15 residues. DNA of the CDR3: TGTGCCAGCAGCTTAGGTGGGACAGGACATAATGAGCAGTTCTTC. It yields the protein CASSLGGTGHNEQFF.

This clone has only a few counts. The rearrangement links TRBV4-3 to TRBJ2-3; TRBD2 matches 8 bases. Trimming cost V 5 bases and J 3 bases; bases outside gene matches: 16. The germline gives CDR1 LGHNA, CDR2 YSLEER. The CDR3 loop spans 18 amino acids. CDR3 coding DNA: TGCGCCAGCAGCTCTTCCGCGGGAGGATCCCTAATGACAGATACGCAGTATTTT. Protein product: CASSSSAGGSLMTDTQYF.

The chain joins TRBV7-2 to TRBJ2-3; 12 bases line up with TRBD2. The length of the CDR3 is 17 residues. With 1 base clipped from V and 8 bases from J, the junction kept 10 bases outside the gene matches. Germline V gives CDR1 SGHTA, CDR2 FQGNSA. In DNA, the CDR3 is TGTGCCAGCAGCTTAGTGGCTAGCGGGAGGGATACTGGTACGCAGTATTTT. Its translation is CASSLVASGRDTGTQYF.

This clone was seen more than once but under ten times. This chain links TRBV7-3 with TRBJ2-7; TRBD2 aligns across 9 bases. The CDR3 runs to 13 residues. Germline lookup yields CDR1 SGHTA and CDR2 FQGTGA. Unmatched junction bases numbered 6, after V lost 6 bases and J lost 6 bases. CDR3 residues: CASSSGSNREQYF. In DNA, the CDR3 is TGTGCCAGCAGTAGCGGGAGTAATCGCGAGCAGTACTTC. Full variable domain (outside the CDR3, taken from reference TRBV7-3 and TRBJ2-7): GAGVSQTPSNKVTEKGKYVELRCDPISGHTALYWYRQSLGQGPEFLIYFQGTGAADDSGLPNDRFFAVRPEGSVSTLKIQRTERGDSAVYLCASSSGSNREQYFGPGTRLTVT.

The CDR3 region has the DNA TGTGCCAGCAGTTGGGGGGACACCACAGATACGCAGTATTTT. Its translation: CASSWGDTTDTQYF. The J gene is TRBJ2-3, the V gene TRBV27; perhaps D is TRBD1 or TRBD2 (6 bases each). The CDR3 extends over 14 amino acids. Germline CDR1 is MNHEY and CDR2 is SMNVEV (reference sequence). Trimming took 4 bases from V and 2 from J, leaving 10 bases between them.

The J gene is TRBJ1-3, the V gene TRBV28; D remains unclear. CDR1 and CDR2 from the germline V gene are MDHEN and SYDVKM. The length of the CDR3 is 16 residues. Trimming took off 1 base at V and 0 bases at J, with 10 bases between the two ends. CDR3 sequence (DNA): TGTGCCAGCAGTTTATTCATAGAGAGCTCTGGAAACACCATATATTTT. Translating gives CASSLFIESSGNTIYF.